This T cell receptor beta chain was sequenced for a study of T cells in Graves' hyperthyroidism and ophthalmopathy. The CDR3 loop spans 17 amino acids. V was clipped by 0 bases and J by 4 bases; unmatched bases: 11. CDR1 and CDR2 from the germline V gene are SGHRS and YFSETQ. Study-wide findings and caveats: Classification by a 13 V-J model distinguished ophthalmopathy from stable hyperthyroidism.

There were TCR beta CDR3 regions amplified from RNA transcripts. During a first-round RT-PCR of the TCR CDR3, the HTBI primer set was used. TCRdb called the multiplex PCR reads again in MiXCR, with one record for every CDR3 protein. Counted here are 300,000 to 450,000 distinct CDR3 sequences, around an eighth occurring once; the ten biggest clones make up more than 20%. Note on this clonotype: The antigen is not known.

Sequencing was carried out using blood. The genes are TRBV5-1 and TRBJ2-7; 9 bases are shared with TRBD1. The source is a man aged 25-45 years with Graves' hyperthyroidism that later progressed to Graves' ophthalmopathy. CDR3 DNA: TGCGCCAGCAGCTTGGCCAGGATGACAGGGGGGGGTTACGAGCAGTACTTC. The encoded protein is CASSLARMTGGGYEQYF.